This T cell receptor (beta chain) was identified during a study of cytomegalovirus exposure and HLA in healthy donors. Overall study: The study placed over 65% of its approximately 400 genotyped donors in the Caucasian-associated ancestry cluster. Findings and caveats of the study: In the analysis, some V segments, TRBV6-2 and TRBV6-3 included, were excluded as indistinguishable. The study put some 160 TCR beta chains on its list as cytomegalovirus-associated.

The CDR3 contains 16 residues. CDR1 is WNHNN, CDR2 SYGVQD, per germline (reference sequence). After removal of 6 bases from V and 3 bases from J, the junction contained 9 bases not matched to a gene. PCR primers comprised 60 Vbeta and 13 Jbeta primers. Repertoires were generated with immunoSEQ multiplex PCR, while TCRdb's copy carries only in-frame clones and drops some. The table has 110,000 or so clones, 67% seen once. Note on this clone: Its antigen is as yet unknown. This sample includes further DNA sequences coding for the same CDR3.

The chain is built from TRBV10-1 and TRBJ2-2, with 8 nucleotides matching TRBD2. This receptor was obtained from a man between 18 and 29 years old in good health and CMV-seropositive. Sequences were obtained from PBMCs. Here the CDR3 reads CASRAGDDWDTGELFF. In DNA form, the CDR3 reads TGCGCCAGCAGAGCGGGGGACGATTGGGACACCGGGGAGCTGTTTTTT.